A single sample is the source of the 30 T cell receptor beta chains below, sequenced in a study of shared clonotypes between healthy human individuals. Assay: immunoSEQ multiplex PCR; the TCRdb copy retains only in-frame clones and omits some. This table has roughly 2.4 million clones, about 94% appearing once. Sequencing was performed on naive CD4+ T cells sorted from blood. Subset denoted: CD45RA+ positively selected. The receptor set was obtained from a man in his late teens or twenties in good health.

The chain is built from TRBV21-1 and TRBJ1-1. TRBV21-1 represents a pseudogene. This CDR3 has 15 amino acids. The CDR3 DNA sequence: TGTGCCATCGATGGGGCGGGGCCTGGGAGCCCTGAAGCTTTCTTT. Amino acid sequence: CAIDGAGPGSPEAFF.

This chain connects TRBV18 to TRBJ2-3, with D possibly matching TRBD2 (5 bases). This CDR3 is built from 14 residues. The germline V gene encodes CDR1 KGHSH and CDR2 LQKENI. V gave up 0 bases and J gave up 4 bases, with 8 bases separating them. The CDR3 DNA follows: TGTGCCAGCTCACCACCAACTAGGGCAGATACGCAGTATTTT. Translating gives CASSPPTRADTQYF.

The rearrangement links TRBV5-1 to TRBJ2-2; no clear D gene. Per germline, CDR1 SGHRS and CDR2 YFSETQ. The CDR3 has 15 residues. V was pared by 1 base and J by 6 bases, with 13 bases between. The CDR3 here is CASSLRRTTPGELFF. CDR3 sequence (DNA): TGCGCCAGCAGCTTGAGGCGAACTACTCCCGGGGAGCTGTTTTTT.

The chain recombines TRBV9 with TRBJ2-7; weak D call: TRBD2 (6 bases). V was trimmed by 0 bases and J by 2 bases, leaving 9 bases between them. This CDR3 has 14 amino acids. Germline loops: CDR1 SGDLS, CDR2 YYNGEE. The CDR3 region is CASSVEGRTYEQYF. In DNA, the CDR3 is TGTGCCAGCAGCGTAGAGGGGAGGACCTACGAGCAGTACTTC.

The chain combines TRBV7-8 with TRBJ2-3, with 12 bases fitting TRBD2. V lost 5 bases to trimming and J lost 2 bases; unmatched junction nucleotides: 5. The CDR3 has 16 amino acids. Germline assignment: CDR1 SGHVS and CDR2 FQNEAQ. The CDR3 DNA reads as TGTGCCAGCAGCCAACGGACTAGCGGGGTCACAGATACGCAGTATTTT. It specifies CASSQRTSGVTDTQYF.

The chain links TRBV28 to TRBJ1-1; tentative D call: TRBD1 (6 bases). Germline CDR1 reads MDHEN; CDR2 reads SYDVKM. Trimming removed 8 bases from V and 6 bases from J, with 10 bases in between. The CDR3 is 11 residues long. The CDR3 DNA is TGTGCCAGCCAACAGGGCTCTGAAGCTTTCTTT. The encoded protein is CASQQGSEAFF.

In regard to this clone: Other nucleotide sequences from this sample produce the same CDR3. V usage is TRBV19 and J usage is TRBJ2-7; possibly TRBD1 for D (6 bases). Germline-derived CDR1 and CDR2 are LNHDA and SQIVND (reference sequence). Trimming removed 6 bases from V and 5 bases from J, with 11 bases in between. The CDR3 has 12 amino acids. This CDR3 is CASSPQGDEQYF. CDR3 nucleotides: TGTGCCAGTAGCCCACAGGGTGACGAGCAGTACTTC.

The chain recombines TRBV4-3 with TRBJ2-7; TRBD2 matches 8 bases. Germline loops: CDR1 LGHNA, CDR2 YSLEER. The V segment lost 0 bases and the J segment 2 bases; nucleotides outside the gene matches: 3. The CDR3 runs 15 residues. As DNA, the CDR3 is TGCGCCAGCAGCCAAGAACTAGCGGTACCCTACGAGCAGTACTTC. Amino acids: CASSQELAVPYEQYF.

Turning to this clone: A much bigger clone sits one base away, suggesting this may be a read error. This sample also contains other DNA sequences that code for the same CDR3. The V and J genes are TRBV11-2 and TRBJ2-5, with D unclear. Trimming removed 0 bases at V and 4 bases at J, with 0 bases between. This CDR3 contains 11 residues. Per the germline V gene, CDR1 is SGHAT and CDR2 is FQNNGV. The DNA of the CDR3 is TGTGCCAGCAGCTTAGAAGAGACCCAGTACTTC. Translating gives CASSLEETQYF.

J is TRBJ2-7 and V is TRBV19; weak D call: TRBD1 (5 bases). Trimming left V 5 bases short and J 0 bases short, with 8 bases between. Looked up from germline, CDR1 is LNHDA and CDR2 is SQIVND (reference sequence). This CDR3 has 13 residues. CDR3 DNA: TGTGCCAGTAGTGAACAGGCCTCCTACGAGCAGTACTTC. Its translation is CASSEQASYEQYF.

This rearrangement joins TRBV18 to TRBJ1-4; the D is unclear. Germline V gene lookup returns CDR1 KGHSH and CDR2 LQKENI. This CDR3 is built from 15 residues. V was trimmed by 4 bases and J by 1 base, leaving 10 bases between them. The CDR3 DNA reads TGTGCCAGCTCACGTGTGGTAGGAACTAATGAAAAACTGTTTTTT. As protein: CASSRVVGTNEKLFF.

The rearrangement links TRBV6-6 to TRBJ1-6; 8 bases fit TRBD1. V lost 5 bases and J lost 8; bases outside the gene matches: 8. The CDR3 contains 15 residues. The germline V gene has CDR1 MNHNY and CDR2 SVGAGI (reference sequence). The CDR3 bases are TGTGCCAGCAGTGGTCGACAGGGGAGAGATTCACCCCTCCACTTT. Translating it yields CASSGRQGRDSPLHF.

The V call is TRBV11-3, the J call TRBJ1-1; no reliable D call. V dropped 5 bases and J dropped 5 bases, with 9 bases sitting between them. The CDR3 is 12 residues long. Germline values: CDR1 SGHNT, CDR2 YENEEA. CDR3 sequence (DNA): TGTGCCAGCAGCGCCGGTGAAACTGAAGCTTTCTTT. As protein: CASSAGETEAFF. Variable domain in full (rest from reference TRBV11-3 and TRBJ1-1): EAGVVQSPRYKIIEKKQPVAFWCNPISGHNTLYWYLQNLGQGPELLIRYENEEAVDDSQLPKDRFSAERLKGVDSTLKIQPAELGDSAVYLCASSAGETEAFFGQGTRLTVV.

V is TRBV27 and J is TRBJ1-1, with a weak D call TRBD1 (5 bases). The germline gives CDR1 MNHEY, CDR2 SMNVEV (reference sequence). This CDR3 is 14 amino acids long. Trimming removed 3 bases at V and 1 base at J, with 9 bases between. The CDR3 DNA is TGTGCCAGCAGTTTTGGACACTCGAACACTGAAGCTTTCTTT. Amino acid sequence: CASSFGHSNTEAFF.

The chain uses TRBV28 and TRBJ2-1, with D possibly TRBD1 on 6 matching bases. V was trimmed by 6 bases and J by 8 bases, leaving 14 bases between them. The V gene's germline CDR1 is MDHEN and CDR2 SYDVKM. The CDR3 has 13 residues. In DNA form, the CDR3 reads TGTGCCAGCAGGAGGACAGCAGGCTATGAGCAGTTCTTC. Translating gives CASRRTAGYEQFF.

This clone was picked up one time. The V call is TRBV7-2, the J call TRBJ2-2; TRBD2 matches 10 bases. Germline CDR1 reads SGHTA; CDR2 reads FQGNSA. The CDR3 is 16 amino acids. V lost 3 bases to trimming and J lost 1 base; unmatched junction nucleotides: 2. The CDR3 DNA is TGTGCCAGCAGCTTTCCTAGCGGGAGGAACACCGGGGAGCTGTTTTTT. This codes for CASSFPSGRNTGELFF.

This clone came up once. The CDR3 region has the DNA TGTGCCAGCAGCTTAGTATTGGGACTAACGGGAGAGACCCAGTACTTC. Its translation: CASSLVLGLTGETQYF. The chain joins TRBV7-9 to TRBJ2-5; 7 bases map to TRBD2. From germline, CDR1 is SEHNR and CDR2 FQNEAQ (reference sequence). V lost 1 base and J lost 4; bases outside the gene matches: 9. The CDR3 covers 16 residues.

CDR3 residues: CASSISRQGGTSPLHF. The DNA for the CDR3 is TGTGCCAGTAGTATAAGTCGGCAGGGGGGGACTTCACCCCTCCACTTT. J is TRBJ1-6 and V is TRBV19; TRBD1 matches at 7 bases. V trimming: 2 bases; J trimming: 9 bases; junction bases outside the gene matches: 10. The length of the CDR3 is 16 residues. Germline lookup yields CDR1 LNHDA and CDR2 SQIVND (reference sequence).

The chain has TRBV6-1 and TRBJ1-2; D uncertain. CDR3 length: 14 residues. In germline, CDR1 is MNHNS, CDR2 SASEGT. V lost 5 bases, J lost 4 bases, and 14 bases lay in between. CDR3 DNA: TGTGCCAGCAGTCCGGGCCCCTCGTTCTATGGCTACACCTTC. It translates to CASSPGPSFYGYTF.

The gene calls are TRBV27 and TRBJ2-7, with D perhaps TRBD1 (5 bases). CDR3 length: 14 amino acids. V lost 6 bases to trimming and J lost 4 bases, with 16 bases between them. The germline V gene has CDR1 MNHEY and CDR2 SMNVEV (reference sequence). CDR3 in amino acids: CASSFQGGTYEQYF. CDR3 coding DNA: TGTGCCAGCAGCTTTCAGGGTGGTACTTACGAGCAGTACTTC.

This sequence joins TRBV6-6 and TRBJ1-5, with unresolved D. V lost 0 bases, J lost 1 base, and 10 bases lay in between. Germline-derived CDR1 and CDR2 are MNHNY and SVGAGI (reference sequence). The CDR3 loop spans 16 amino acids. CDR3 nucleotides: TGTGCCAGCAGTTACTCGAGTCAGAGAAGCAATCAGCCCCAGCATTTT. As protein: CASSYSSQRSNQPQHF.

This chain links TRBV5-4 with TRBJ2-3, with D uncertain. The CDR3 runs 14 residues. Germline V gene data show CDR1 as SGHNT and CDR2 as YYREEE (reference sequence). V lost 3 bases and J lost 2, with 10 bases in between. The CDR3 nucleotides read TGTGCCAGCAGCTCGATACCGGCCACAGATACGCAGTATTTT. This translates into CASSSIPATDTQYF.

Comments on this clone: The same CDR3 can be traced to other DNA sequences in this sample. The V gene is TRBV6-5, the J gene TRBJ2-7, with D perhaps assigned TRBD1 or TRBD2 (5 bases each). This CDR3 region has 15 residues. Trimming shortened V by 0 bases and J by 0 bases, and 9 bases separated the two germline ends. Germline loops: CDR1 MNHEY, CDR2 SVGAGI. As DNA, the CDR3 is TGTGCCAGCAGTTACTCGGGGGATTCCTCCTACGAGCAGTACTTC. Translating gives CASSYSGDSSYEQYF.

This rearrangement joins TRBV2 to TRBJ1-5; the D is unclear. Germline V gene sequence: CDR1 SNHLY, CDR2 FYNNEI. The CDR3 spans 14 residues. The V end was cut by 7 bases, the J end by 4 bases, with 14 bases between. The CDR3 DNA reads as TGTGCCAGCACGCTAGAGTCGGGAAATCAGCCCCAGCATTTT. Its translation: CASTLESGNQPQHF.

This clone was recorded a few times. The sample has other DNA sequences that encode this CDR3 too. The V gene is TRBV18, the J gene TRBJ1-1; weak D call: TRBD1 (5 bases). Deletions cut 4 bases from V and 1 base from J, with 7 bases between. CDR1 and CDR2 (germline): KGHSH, LQKENI. The CDR3 has 13 amino acids. CDR3 in DNA: TGTGCCAGCTCACTTGACAGGAACACTGAAGCTTTCTTT. Translation: CASSLDRNTEAFF.

J is TRBJ1-1 and V is TRBV28; D is undetermined. CDR1 is MDHEN and CDR2 is SYDVKM in the germline V gene. Trimming took 6 bases from V and 6 from J, leaving 14 bases between them. The CDR3 runs to 13 residues. In nucleotides, the CDR3 is TGTGCCAGCAGCTCCGTCGGGCCACCTGAAGCTTTCTTT. It specifies CASSSVGPPEAFF. The entire variable domain, with the rest obtained from reference TRBV28 and TRBJ1-1, is as follows: DVKVTQSSRYLVKRTGEKVFLECVQDMDHENMFWYRQDPGLGLRLIYFSYDVKMKEKGDIPEGYSVSREKKERFSLILESASTNQTSMYLCASSSVGPPEAFFGQGTRLTVV.

This clone is a singleton in its sample. The V gene is TRBV29-1, the J gene TRBJ1-1, with 8 bases fitting TRBD1. The CDR3 is 14 residues long. In germline, CDR1 is SQVTM, CDR2 ANQGSEA. Trimming cost V 6 bases and J 1 base; bases outside gene matches: 7. CDR3 bases: TGCAGCGTAGTAACCGGGACAGGGAACACTGAAGCTTTCTTT. This gives the protein CSVVTGTGNTEAFF.

This clone was observed a single time. The CDR3 region is CASSARDRGEQYF. The CDR3 DNA reads TGTGCCAGCAGCGCGCGGGACAGGGGTGAGCAGTACTTC. The chain links TRBV9 to TRBJ2-7; 10 nucleotides line up with TRBD1. After removal of 3 bases from V and 7 bases from J, the junction contained 4 bases not matched to a gene. From germline, CDR1 is SGDLS and CDR2 YYNGEE. This CDR3 comprises 13 residues.

The chain combines TRBV5-1 with TRBJ2-7, with D uncertain. V gave up 4 bases and J gave up 6 bases, with 17 bases separating them. Germline CDR1 is SGHRS and CDR2 is YFSETQ. The CDR3 is 14 amino acids. The CDR3 reads CASSPHPVALEQYF. DNA for the CDR3: TGCGCCAGCAGCCCCCACCCGGTGGCCCTCGAGCAGTACTTC.

The chain recombines TRBV7-8 with TRBJ1-2; D call uncertain. Trimming took 4 bases from V and 5 from J, leaving 14 bases between them. Looked up from germline, CDR1 is SGHVS and CDR2 is FQNEAQ. The length of the CDR3 is 14 residues. The CDR3 sequence: CASSWADNFYGYTF. The CDR3 bases are TGTGCCAGCAGCTGGGCAGATAACTTTTATGGCTACACCTTC.